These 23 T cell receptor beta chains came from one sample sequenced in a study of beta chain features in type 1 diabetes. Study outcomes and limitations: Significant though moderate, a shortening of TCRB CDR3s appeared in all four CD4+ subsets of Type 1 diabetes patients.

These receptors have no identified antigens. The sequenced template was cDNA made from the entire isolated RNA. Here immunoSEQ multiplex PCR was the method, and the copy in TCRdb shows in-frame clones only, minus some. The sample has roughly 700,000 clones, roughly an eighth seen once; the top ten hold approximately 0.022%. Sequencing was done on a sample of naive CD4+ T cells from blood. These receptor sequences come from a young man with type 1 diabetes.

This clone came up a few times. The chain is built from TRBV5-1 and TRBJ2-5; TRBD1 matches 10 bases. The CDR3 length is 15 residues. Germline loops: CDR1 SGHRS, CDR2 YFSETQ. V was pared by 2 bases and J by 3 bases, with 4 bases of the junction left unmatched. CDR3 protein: CASSLPGTGEETQYF. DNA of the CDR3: TGCGCCAGCAGCTTACCCGGGACAGGGGAAGAGACCCAGTACTTC.

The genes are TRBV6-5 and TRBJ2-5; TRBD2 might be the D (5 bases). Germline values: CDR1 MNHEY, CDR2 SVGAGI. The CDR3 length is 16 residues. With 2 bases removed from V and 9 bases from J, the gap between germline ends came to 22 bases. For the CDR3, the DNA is TGTGCCAGCAGTTACAAGGACTCCCCGATGTCGGCGGCCCAGTACTTC. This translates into CASSYKDSPMSAAQYF.

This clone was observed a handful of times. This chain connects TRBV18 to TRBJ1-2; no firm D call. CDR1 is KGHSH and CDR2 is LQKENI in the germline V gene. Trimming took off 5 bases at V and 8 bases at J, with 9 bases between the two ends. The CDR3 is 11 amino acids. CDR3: CASSATMGYTF. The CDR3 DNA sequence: TGTGCCAGCTCAGCGACTATGGGCTACACCTTC.

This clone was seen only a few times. Here the CDR3 DNA reads TGTGCCAGCACCGGGACAGGGGGCGATGAGACCCAGTACTTC. Translated, it gives CASTGTGGDETQYF. V is TRBV28 and J is TRBJ2-5; 12 bases match TRBD1. Germline V gene sequence: CDR1 MDHEN, CDR2 SYDVKM. The J segment lost 5 bases and the V segment lost 7 bases, leaving 5 bases of the junction unmatched. There are 14 residues in the CDR3. The variable domain in full, completed from reference TRBV28 and TRBJ2-5, reads DVKVTQSSRYLVKRTGEKVFLECVQDMDHENMFWYRQDPGLGLRLIYFSYDVKMKEKGDIPEGYSVSREKKERFSLILESASTNQTSMYLCASTGTGGDETQYFGPGTRLLVL.

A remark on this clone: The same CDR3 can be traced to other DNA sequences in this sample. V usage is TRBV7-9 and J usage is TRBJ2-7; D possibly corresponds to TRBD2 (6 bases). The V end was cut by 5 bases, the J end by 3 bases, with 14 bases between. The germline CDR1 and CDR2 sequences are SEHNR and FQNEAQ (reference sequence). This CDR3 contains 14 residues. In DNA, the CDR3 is TGTGCCAGCAGCCCCGGGACGGGGGTCTACGAGCAGTACTTC. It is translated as CASSPGTGVYEQYF.

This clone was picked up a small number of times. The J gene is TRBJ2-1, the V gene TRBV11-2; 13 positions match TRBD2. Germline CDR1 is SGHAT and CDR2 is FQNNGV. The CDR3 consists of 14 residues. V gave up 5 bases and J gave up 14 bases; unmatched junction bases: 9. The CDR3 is CASSPGTSGILKFF. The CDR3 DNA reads TGTGCCAGCAGCCCCGGGACTAGCGGGATTCTCAAGTTCTTC.

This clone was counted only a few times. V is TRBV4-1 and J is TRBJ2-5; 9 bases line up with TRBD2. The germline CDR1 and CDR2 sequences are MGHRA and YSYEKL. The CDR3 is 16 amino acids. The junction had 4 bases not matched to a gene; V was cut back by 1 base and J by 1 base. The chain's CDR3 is CASSQGASGIQETQYF. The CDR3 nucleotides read TGCGCCAGCAGCCAAGGAGCTAGCGGGATCCAAGAGACCCAGTACTTC.

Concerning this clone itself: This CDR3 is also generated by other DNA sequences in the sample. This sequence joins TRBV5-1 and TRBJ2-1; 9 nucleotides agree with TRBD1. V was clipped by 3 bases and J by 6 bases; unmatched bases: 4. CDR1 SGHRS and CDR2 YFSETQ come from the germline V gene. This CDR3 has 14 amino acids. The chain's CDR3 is CASSSGQGGNEQFF. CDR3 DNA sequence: TGCGCCAGCAGCTCGGGACAGGGAGGCAATGAGCAGTTCTTC. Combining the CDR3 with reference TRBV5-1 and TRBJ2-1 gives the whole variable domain KAGVTQTPRYLIKTRGQQVTLSCSPISGHRSVSWYQQTPGQGLQFLFEYFSETQRNKGNFPGRFSGRQFSNSRSEMNVSTLELGDSALYLCASSSGQGGNEQFFGPGTRLTVL.

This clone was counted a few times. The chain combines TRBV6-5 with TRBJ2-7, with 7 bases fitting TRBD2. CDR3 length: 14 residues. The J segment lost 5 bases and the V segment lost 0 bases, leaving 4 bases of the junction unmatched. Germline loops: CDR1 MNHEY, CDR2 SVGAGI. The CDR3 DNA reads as TGTGCCAGCAGTTACTCCAGGGAGGGAAACGAGCAGTACTTC. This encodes CASSYSREGNEQYF.

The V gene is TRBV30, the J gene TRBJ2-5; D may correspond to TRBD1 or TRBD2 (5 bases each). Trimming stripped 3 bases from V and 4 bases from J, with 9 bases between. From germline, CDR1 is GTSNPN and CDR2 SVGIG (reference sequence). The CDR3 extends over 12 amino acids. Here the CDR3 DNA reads TGTGCCTGGAGAGTTGGGGGAGAGACCCAGTACTTC. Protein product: CAWRVGGETQYF. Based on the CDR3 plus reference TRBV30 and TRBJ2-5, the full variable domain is SQTIHQWPATLVQPVGSPLSLECTVEGTSNPNLYWYRQAAGRGLQLLFYSVGIGQISSEVPQNLSASRPQDRQFILSSKKLLLSDSGFYLCAWRVGGETQYFGPGTRLLVL.

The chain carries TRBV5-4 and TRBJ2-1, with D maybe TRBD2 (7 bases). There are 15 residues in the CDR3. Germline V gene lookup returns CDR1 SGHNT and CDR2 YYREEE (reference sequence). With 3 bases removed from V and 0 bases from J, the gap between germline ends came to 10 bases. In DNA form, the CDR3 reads TGTGCCAGCAGCTCTGGGGGGGCCTCCTACAATGAGCAGTTCTTC. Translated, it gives CASSSGGASYNEQFF.

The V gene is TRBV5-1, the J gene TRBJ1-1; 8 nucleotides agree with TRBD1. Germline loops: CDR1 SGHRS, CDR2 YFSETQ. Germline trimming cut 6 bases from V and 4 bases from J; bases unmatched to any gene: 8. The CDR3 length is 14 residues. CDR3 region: CASTLTGALTEAFF. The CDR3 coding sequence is TGCGCCAGCACTCTGACAGGGGCGCTCACTGAAGCTTTCTTT.

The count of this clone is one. CDR3 loop: CASSYSSGPGAYEQYF. The CDR3 DNA reads as TGTGCCAGCAGTTACTCGAGCGGCCCGGGCGCCTACGAGCAGTACTTC. The V call is TRBV6-5, the J call TRBJ2-7; D might be TRBD2 (5 bases). V shed 0 bases and J shed 2 bases, with 14 bases lying between them. The germline V gene has CDR1 MNHEY and CDR2 SVGAGI. The CDR3 covers 16 residues.

CDR3 in amino acids: CASSYGQRQGDGYTF. As DNA, the CDR3 is TGTGCCAGCAGTTACGGGCAGCGCCAAGGAGATGGCTACACCTTC. J is TRBJ1-2 and V is TRBV6-5; D is unclear. Per germline, CDR1 MNHEY and CDR2 SVGAGI. CDR3 length: 15 residues. The V and J ends lost 2 bases and 6 bases respectively, with 16 bases between them.

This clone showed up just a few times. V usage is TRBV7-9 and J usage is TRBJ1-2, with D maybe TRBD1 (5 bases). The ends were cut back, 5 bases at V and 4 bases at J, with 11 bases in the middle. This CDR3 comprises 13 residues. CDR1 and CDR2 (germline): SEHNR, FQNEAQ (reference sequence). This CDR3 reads CASSPDSAYGYTF. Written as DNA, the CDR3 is TGTGCCAGCAGCCCTGACAGCGCCTATGGCTACACCTTC.

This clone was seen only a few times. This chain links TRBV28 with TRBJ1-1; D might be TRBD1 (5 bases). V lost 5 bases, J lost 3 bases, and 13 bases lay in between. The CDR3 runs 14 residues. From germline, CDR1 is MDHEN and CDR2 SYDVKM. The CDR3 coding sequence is TGTGCCAGCAGTCTAAGGGGAGAACACACTGAAGCTTTCTTT. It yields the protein CASSLRGEHTEAFF.

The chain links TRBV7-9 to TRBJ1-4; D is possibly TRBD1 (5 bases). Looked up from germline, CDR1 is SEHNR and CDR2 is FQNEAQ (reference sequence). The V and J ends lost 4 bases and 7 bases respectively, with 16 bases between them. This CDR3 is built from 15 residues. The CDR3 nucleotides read TGTGCCAGCAGCTCCGCCGGGGCGCGGAGTGAAAAACTGTTTTTT. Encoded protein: CASSSAGARSEKLFF.

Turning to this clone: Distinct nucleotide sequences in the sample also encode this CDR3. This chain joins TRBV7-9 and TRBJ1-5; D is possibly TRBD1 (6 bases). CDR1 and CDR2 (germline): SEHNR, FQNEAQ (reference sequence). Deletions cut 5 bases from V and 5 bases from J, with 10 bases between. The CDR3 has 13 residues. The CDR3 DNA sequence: TGTGCCAGCAGCCTGGACAGTGATCAGCCCCAGCATTTT. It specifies CASSLDSDQPQHF.

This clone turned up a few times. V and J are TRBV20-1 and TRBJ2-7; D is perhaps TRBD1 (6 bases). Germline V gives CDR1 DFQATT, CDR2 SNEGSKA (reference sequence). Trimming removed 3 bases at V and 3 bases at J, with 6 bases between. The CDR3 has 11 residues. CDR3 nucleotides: TGCAGTGCTAGGGGACACTACGAGCAGTACTTC. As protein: CSARGHYEQYF.

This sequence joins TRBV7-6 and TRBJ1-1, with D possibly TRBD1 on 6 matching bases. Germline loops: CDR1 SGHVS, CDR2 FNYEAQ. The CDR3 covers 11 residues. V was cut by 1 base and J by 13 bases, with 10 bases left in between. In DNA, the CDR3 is TGTGCCAGCAGCTTAGACAGGGAGGTTTTCTTT. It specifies CASSLDREVFF.

The DNA for the CDR3 is TGTGCCAGCAGCTTACCCTATAATTCACCCCTCCACTTT. Its translation: CASSLPYNSPLHF. The chain uses TRBV5-6 and TRBJ1-6; D remains ambiguous. V was shortened by 2 bases and J by 2 bases, with 2 bases between the two germline ends. The length of the CDR3 is 13 residues. Germline assignment: CDR1 SGHDT and CDR2 YYEEEE.

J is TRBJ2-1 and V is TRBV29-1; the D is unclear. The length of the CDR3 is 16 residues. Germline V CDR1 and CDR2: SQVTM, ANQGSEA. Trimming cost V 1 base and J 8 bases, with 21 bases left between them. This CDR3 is CSVEVVRTSVKHEQFF. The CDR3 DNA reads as TGCAGCGTTGAAGTTGTTAGGACGAGTGTTAAGCATGAGCAGTTCTTC.

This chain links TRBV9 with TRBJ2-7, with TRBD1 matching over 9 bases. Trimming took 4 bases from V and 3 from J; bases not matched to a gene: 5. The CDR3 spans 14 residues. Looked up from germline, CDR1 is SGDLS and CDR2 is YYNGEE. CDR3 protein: CASSRGQGNYEQYF. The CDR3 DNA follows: TGTGCCAGCAGCAGGGGACAGGGAAACTACGAGCAGTACTTC.